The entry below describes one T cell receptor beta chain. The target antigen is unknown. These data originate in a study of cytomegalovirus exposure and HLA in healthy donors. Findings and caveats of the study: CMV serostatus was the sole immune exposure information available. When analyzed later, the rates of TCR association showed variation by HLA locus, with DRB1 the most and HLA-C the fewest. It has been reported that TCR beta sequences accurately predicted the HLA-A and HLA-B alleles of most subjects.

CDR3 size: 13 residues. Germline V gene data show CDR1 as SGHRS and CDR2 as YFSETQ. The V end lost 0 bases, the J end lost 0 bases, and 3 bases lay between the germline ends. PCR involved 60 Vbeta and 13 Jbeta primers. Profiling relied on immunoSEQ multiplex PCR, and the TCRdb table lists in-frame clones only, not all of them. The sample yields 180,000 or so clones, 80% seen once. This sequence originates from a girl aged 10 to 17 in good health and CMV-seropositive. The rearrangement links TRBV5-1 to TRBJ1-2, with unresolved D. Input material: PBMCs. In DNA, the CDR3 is TGCGCCAGCAGCTTGGCAGCTAACTATGGCTACACCTTC. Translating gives CASSLAANYGYTF.